Here is one TCR beta chain with its context. Its antigen is not identified. The CDR3 has 15 amino acids. The V end lost 0 bases, the J end lost 3 bases, and 8 bases lay between the germline ends. CDR1 LGHNA and CDR2 YNFKEQ come from the germline V gene. PCR was performed using 60 Vbeta and 13 Jbeta primers. The repertoire was sequenced with immunoSEQ multiplex PCR; TCRdb's copy has only in-frame clones and lacks some. The table includes about 150,000 clones, approximately 80% detected once. These data belong to a study of cytomegalovirus exposure and HLA in healthy donors. Study conclusions and caveats: Cytomegalovirus status, reportedly, was diagnosed with high specificity and sensitivity by the classifier. Most TCRs appeared rarely, but some public TCRs recurred in many donors.

This receptor was taken from a male donor in good health and CMV-seronegative. Sample: PBMCs. V and J are TRBV4-2 and TRBJ2-2; D gene unclear. The DNA of the CDR3 is TGTGCCAGCAGCCAAGAAACCTATTACACCGGGGAGCTGTTTTTT. This translates into CASSQETYYTGELFF.